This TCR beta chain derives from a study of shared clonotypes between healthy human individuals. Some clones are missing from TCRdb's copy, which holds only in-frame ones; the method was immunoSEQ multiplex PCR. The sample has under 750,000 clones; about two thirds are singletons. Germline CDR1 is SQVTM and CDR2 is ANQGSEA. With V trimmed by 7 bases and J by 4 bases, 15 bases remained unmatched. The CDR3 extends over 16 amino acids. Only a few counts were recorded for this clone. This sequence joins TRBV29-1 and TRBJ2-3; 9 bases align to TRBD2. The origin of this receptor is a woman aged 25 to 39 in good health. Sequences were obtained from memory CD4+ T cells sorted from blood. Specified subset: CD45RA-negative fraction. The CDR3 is CSAAALAGVKADTQYF. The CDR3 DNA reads TGCAGCGCCGCGGCCTTAGCGGGAGTGAAGGCAGATACGCAGTATTTT.